This T cell receptor (beta chain) was identified during a study of shared clonotypes between healthy human individuals (TCRdb year 2020). Background for the entire study: The cohort comprised a couple of women and a few men aged 18 to 49 years. For each donor, CD4 naive and CD4 memory were each given three plates, CD8 naive was given two plates, and CD8 memory was given one plate. Each donor's leukapheresis produced roughly between about 0.9 and 9.5 billion PBMCs. To estimate repertoire size and how much clonotypes are shared between individuals, the study performed deep sequencing of blood TCR repertoires from five healthy adults. Libraries were prepared and TCR repertoires were sequenced by different laboratories using diverse techniques, in order to increase sequencing depth and limit assay-specific biases.

V loses 5 bases of germline sequence and J loses 0 bases, and the interval between the two ends is 14 bases. The CDR3 numbers 16 residues from cysteine through phenylalanine. Only the CDR3 region is kept as DNA, spanning 48 bases read in frame from base 1. CDR1 and CDR2 are drawn from the germline V gene (reference sequence): MNHNY, SVGAGI. Points the paper makes about the study in general: Clonotypes shared by all four sorted-subset donors showed higher generation probabilities than non-shared clonotypes. The small number of donors limited the genetic and exposure-history diversity represented. Pairwise subsampling indicated that sequencing depth was expected to affect the degree of clonotype sharing among donors. Only blood was sampled, and tissue TCR repertoires likely differ from those in blood. When a few donors were compared, the shared fraction of clonotypes was about 5% for naive CD4, roughly 3.3% for naive CD8, roughly 2.5% for memory CD4, and less than 0.5% for memory CD8. Rarefaction of sorted-subset datasets indicated incomplete sequencing despite the large sequencing depth. Larger estimated clonotype richness was generally found for naive subsets than for memory subsets.

Healthy HIV-negative adults with no recently reported acute infections or vaccinations were included as donors. Every donor was a Caucasian adult residing in Nashville, Tennessee, USA. CD4+ T cells were enriched by magnetic negative selection; naive cells were then positively selected on CD45RA, and the negative fraction formed the memory subset. Blood was collected by leukapheresis, and PBMCs were isolated by Ficoll-Histopaque density gradient centrifugation and then cryopreserved in liquid nitrogen vapor phase. Analytical flow cytometry was used to check the purity and quantity of every magnetically sorted T cell population. Genomic DNA was isolated from every sorted fraction and measured by UV absorbance on a Nanodrop 2000c. Regarding this clone: What antigen it recognizes has not been identified. Base-call qualities are not available, and no considerably larger clone is one nucleotide away.

Using the deep immunoSEQ assay, multiplex PCR amplified TCR CDR3 regions from genomic DNA. For each cell subset, the extracted genomic DNA was distributed evenly across all wells of several immunoSEQ 96-well plates, and each plate served as one replicate. For sorted subsets, each replicate PCR was loaded with roughly 190 ng genomic DNA, equivalent to about 30,000 T cell genomes. The purified libraries were quantified using a Qubit 3.0 fluorometer, sized with a Bioanalyzer 2100, and then quantified again using the KAPA Library Quantification kit. Each immunoSEQ 96-well plate was sequenced on its own single-read 150-cycle Illumina NextSeq 550 flow cell. The study's own analysis went as follows. Because the immunoSEQ output included only junctional sequences and no quality scores, the filtering could not be the same as the filtering used for full-length reads. Sequences were annotated with PyIR, a Python wrapper for IgBLAST v1.9, using IMGT germline references to assign V/J genes and CDR3. Reads with weak V/J assignments (E-value above 1e-6), missing CDR3, stop codons, out-of-frame junctions, or ambiguous translated residues were removed. V3J clonotypes were defined as sequences sharing an identical inferred V gene, J gene, and CDR3 amino acid sequence. Percentage overlap between repertoires was calculated by dividing the number of shared unique clonotypes by the size of the smaller repertoire. Three approaches were used to assess repertoire richness: RTK rarefaction, the Chao1 estimator, and Recon v2.1 estimates of unobserved clonotypes. For all TCRbeta clonotypes obtained by the gDNA method from a few donors, generation probabilities were computed with OLGA. TCRdb stores this immuneACCESS table with in-frame sequences only. Part of the clones is absent; in the studies checked, under half of the shortfall reflects unresolved V genes, and no reason is known for the rest. That table furnishes V, J and clone size, whereas the DNA furnished D and trimming. The sample yields about 680,000 clones; around four fifths were counted once. The ten largest clonotypes hold around 2% of the sample.

This TCR came from a woman younger than 45 in good health. Sequenced material: memory CD4+ T cells sorted from blood. This sample's cell subset or site label indicates: CD45RA-negative fraction. The sequence links TRBV6-6 to TRBJ1-5; the D gene identity is not certain. The nucleotides read TGTGCCAGCAGTATGAGAACGACGGATAGCAATCAGCCCCAGCATTTT. It translates as CASSMRTTDSNQPQHF.